These 23 T cell receptor beta chains were all obtained from the same sample, sequenced in a study of T cell changes during pregnancy in multiple sclerosis. Data came from immunoSEQ multiplex PCR; TCRdb stores just in-frame clones and leaves some out. Of some 25,000 clones in the sample, roughly 91% were seen once. The specimen comprised CD4+ T cells from peripheral blood mononuclear cells, sampled in the first trimester of pregnancy. These TCRs come from a female donor in good health, enrolled as a control in a pregnancy study.

The chain links TRBV30 to TRBJ2-7; D is undetermined. There are 12 residues in the CDR3. The V end was cut by 1 base, the J end by 5 bases, with 9 bases between. The germline gives CDR1 GTSNPN, CDR2 SVGIG (reference sequence). CDR3 DNA: TGTGCCTGGAGTGGAGGAGAACACGAGCAGTACTTC. Translated, it gives CAWSGGEHEQYF.

The V and J genes are TRBV6-1 and TRBJ2-7; 10 bases align to TRBD2. CDR3 length equals 15 residues. CDR1 and CDR2 (germline): MNHNS, SASEGT. Trimming removed 7 bases from V and 6 bases from J; junction bases left unmatched: 12. DNA of the CDR3: TGTGCCAGCACCGGGGGGAGCGGGGGGGGGACCGAGCAGTACTTC. It encodes CASTGGSGGGTEQYF.

As for this clone: Germline is not matched at one junction end, which may reflect a read error. The rearrangement links TRBV6-1 to TRBJ1-4; unclear D gene. The CDR3 has 13 residues. Germline V gene lookup returns CDR1 MNHNS and CDR2 SASEGT. CDR3: CASSEAGGSSPHF. The CDR3 DNA is TGTGCCAGCAGTGAAGCGGGTGGGTCTAGCCCCCACTTT.

V usage is TRBV5-1 and J usage is TRBJ2-7; 8 positions agree with TRBD2. The CDR3 runs to 14 residues. Germline lookup yields CDR1 SGHRS and CDR2 YFSETQ. The ends lost 9 bases at V and 4 bases at J; junction bases unmatched: 12. The CDR3 loop is CATHSGESGYEQYF. The CDR3, as DNA: TGCGCCACCCATAGCGGGGAGTCGGGATACGAGCAGTACTTC.

This chain links TRBV7-9 with TRBJ2-6; D unclear. The CDR3 covers 15 residues. The V gene's germline CDR1 is SEHNR and CDR2 FQNEAQ (reference sequence). Deletions cut 3 bases from V and 4 bases from J, with 10 bases between. The CDR3 nucleotides are TGTGCCAGCAGCTTCCGCGGTGCAGGGGCCAACGTCCTGACTTTC. This gives the protein CASSFRGAGANVLTF.

V and J are TRBV12-5 and TRBJ1-5; a possible D gene is TRBD1 (6 bases). Per germline, CDR1 LGHNT and CDR2 FRNRAP. The V and J ends lost 0 bases and 2 bases respectively, with 11 bases between them. This CDR3 spans 16 amino acids. The CDR3 region has the DNA TGTGCTAGTGGTTTGGTGTTGGGGGCGCGCAATCAGCCCCAGCATTTT. This translates into CASGLVLGARNQPQHF.

This chain connects TRBV5-1 to TRBJ2-5, with 7 bases fitting TRBD2. V lost 4 bases and J lost 1; bases outside the gene matches: 4. CDR3 length: 14 residues. CDR1 is SGHRS, CDR2 YFSETQ, per germline. The CDR3 is CASSPGGPQETQYF. In nucleotides, the CDR3 is TGCGCCAGCAGCCCGGGGGGTCCCCAAGAGACCCAGTACTTC.

The chain links TRBV6-1 to TRBJ1-4; D gene unclear. Germline-derived CDR1 and CDR2 are MNHNS and SASEGT. V was shortened by 5 bases and J by 0 bases, with 7 bases between the two germline ends. CDR3 length: 14 residues. The CDR3 region is CASSTNPTNEKLFF. CDR3 nucleotide sequence: TGTGCCAGCAGTACTAATCCAACTAATGAAAAACTGTTTTTT.

The chain couples TRBV5-8 to TRBJ2-1, with 9 bases that match TRBD1. Germline V lookup: CDR1 SGHTS, CDR2 YDEGEE. V gave up 7 bases and J gave up 9 bases; unmatched junction bases: 14. The CDR3 contains 15 residues. The DNA for the CDR3 is TGTGCCAGCTGCCCGGACAGGGGTTGGGGCGGTGAGCAGTTCTTC. This translates into CASCPDRGWGGEQFF.

This rearrangement joins TRBV2 to TRBJ1-2; D unclear. Germline values: CDR1 SNHLY, CDR2 FYNNEI. The V end was cut by 1 base, the J end by 8 bases, with 11 bases between. The CDR3 is made up of 13 amino acids. The CDR3 spells CASSEVVGGGYTF. The CDR3 nucleotides are TGTGCCAGCAGTGAAGTGGTCGGAGGGGGCTACACCTTC.

The rearrangement uses TRBV9 and TRBJ1-6, with 7 nucleotides matching TRBD1. The V and J ends lost 1 base and 7 bases, in that order; junction bases with no gene match: 5. This CDR3 is built from 15 residues. Germline CDR1 and CDR2: SGDLS and YYNGEE. CDR3 bases: TGTGCCAGCAGCGTACGACAGGGAGGCAATTCACCCCTCCACTTT. Protein product: CASSVRQGGNSPLHF.

The gene calls are TRBV19 and TRBJ1-4; TRBD1 might be the D (6 bases). The CDR3 consists of 15 residues. Germline CDR1 and CDR2: LNHDA and SQIVND (reference sequence). The V end lost 6 bases, the J end lost 4 bases, and 15 bases lay between the germline ends. CDR3 sequence: CASRNTTGINEKLFF. The CDR3 bases are TGTGCCAGTAGAAATACTACAGGGATTAATGAAAAACTGTTTTTT.

The chain has TRBV18 and TRBJ2-7; 10 bases line up with TRBD2. The trim removed 4 bases at V and 2 bases at J, leaving 5 bases unmatched. The length of the CDR3 is 15 residues. Germline V gene sequence: CDR1 KGHSH, CDR2 LQKENI. The CDR3 sequence is CASSQAGGPPYEQYF. CDR3 sequence (DNA): TGTGCCAGCTCACAAGCGGGGGGGCCCCCCTACGAGCAGTACTTC.

The table lists this clone with a few counts. This CDR3 is CASSGTGREKLFF. The CDR3 DNA reads TGTGCCAGCAGCGGGACAGGGCGTGAAAAACTGTTTTTT. The chain links TRBV5-6 to TRBJ1-4; 9 bases map to TRBD1. CDR3 length: 13 residues. V shed 4 bases, J shed 7 bases, and the junction held 2 bases outside the gene matches. Germline CDR1 reads SGHDT; CDR2 reads YYEEEE.

The V gene is TRBV28, the J gene TRBJ2-7; TRBD2 matches 13 bases. CDR3 size: 14 residues. From germline, CDR1 is MDHEN and CDR2 SYDVKM. Trimming took 6 bases from V and 7 from J; bases not matched to a gene: 6. CDR3 bases: TGTGCCAGCAGACCTACTAGCGGGAGGGAGGAGCAGTACTTC. Residues: CASRPTSGREEQYF.

The chain joins TRBV5-8 to TRBJ2-1, with 11 bases that match TRBD1. The ends lost 3 bases at V and 0 bases at J; junction bases unmatched: 5. Germline lookup yields CDR1 SGHTS and CDR2 YDEGEE. The CDR3 runs to 17 residues. CDR3 region: CASSSGQGAYSYNEQFF. DNA of the CDR3: TGTGCCAGCAGCTCTGGACAGGGGGCTTACTCCTACAATGAGCAGTTCTTC. The whole variable domain, remainder taken from reference TRBV5-8 and TRBJ2-1, is EAGVTQSPTHLIKTRGQQATLRCSPISGHTSVYWYQQALGLGLQFLLWYDEGEERNRGNFPPRFSGRQFPNYSSELNVNALELEDSALYLCASSSGQGAYSYNEQFFGPGTRLTVL.

The J gene is TRBJ2-2, the V gene TRBV5-1, with 10 bases identical to TRBD1. CDR3 length equals 14 residues. Per germline, CDR1 SGHRS and CDR2 YFSETQ. The V and J ends lost 5 bases and 7 bases, in that order; junction bases with no gene match: 5. The CDR3 nucleotides read TGCGCCAGCAGTGGGACAGGGGTTGACGGGGAGCTGTTTTTT. Protein product: CASSGTGVDGELFF.

This clone appeared once. This chain uses TRBV7-9 with TRBJ1-2; a weak D match, TRBD1 (6 bases). V lost 1 base, J lost 6 bases, and 12 bases lay in between. The CDR3 length is 14 residues. Per germline, CDR1 SEHNR and CDR2 FQNEAQ (reference sequence). CDR3 region: CASSLVARGDGYTF. In DNA, the CDR3 is TGTGCCAGCAGCTTAGTAGCCAGGGGAGATGGCTACACCTTC.

The chain employs TRBV18 and TRBJ1-4, with D perhaps TRBD1 (6 bases). Trimming left V 3 bases short and J 8 bases short, with 13 bases between. Germline CDR1 KGHSH, CDR2 LQKENI. This CDR3 region has 14 residues. The CDR3 is CASSPRGSYEKLFF. The CDR3 DNA follows: TGTGCCAGCTCACCTAGGGGGTCTTACGAAAAACTGTTTTTT.

The chain carries TRBV5-1 and TRBJ2-3; D is possibly TRBD2 (6 bases). This CDR3 comprises 12 residues. Per the germline V gene, CDR1 is SGHRS and CDR2 is YFSETQ. The V and J ends lost 3 bases and 6 bases respectively, with 8 bases between them. This CDR3 reads CASSSGRDTQYF. The CDR3 DNA is TGCGCCAGCAGCTCAGGGAGGGATACGCAGTATTTT.

The CDR3: CASSLDQGGLYNEQFF. The CDR3 nucleotides read TGTGCCAGCAGCTTAGATCAAGGGGGCCTCTACAATGAGCAGTTCTTC. The V gene is TRBV11-3, the J gene TRBJ2-1; 7 bases line up with TRBD1. CDR1 is SGHNT, CDR2 YENEEA, per germline. V shed 0 bases and J 3 bases; nucleotides not matched to a gene: 5. The CDR3 is 16 amino acids.

The chain links TRBV5-6 to TRBJ2-5; D possibly corresponds to TRBD2 (6 bases). The J call may be wrong; the DNA end is better matched by TRBJ2-7. The CDR3 runs to 16 residues. Germline CDR1 and CDR2: SGHDT and YYEEEE. The CDR3 sequence: CASSPGQGGIAYEQYF. As DNA, the CDR3 is TGTGCCAGCAGCCCCGGTCAGGGCGGGATCGCCTACGAGCAGTACTTC.

V is TRBV5-1 and J is TRBJ2-3; 12 nucleotides agree with TRBD2. The CDR3 totals 18 residues. Germline-derived CDR1 and CDR2 are SGHRS and YFSETQ. Trimming removed 1 base from V and 2 bases from J; junction bases left unmatched: 8. The CDR3 spells CASSLPSLAGGLTDTQYF. CDR3 DNA sequence: TGCGCCAGCAGCTTGCCGTCACTAGCGGGGGGACTCACAGATACGCAGTATTTT.